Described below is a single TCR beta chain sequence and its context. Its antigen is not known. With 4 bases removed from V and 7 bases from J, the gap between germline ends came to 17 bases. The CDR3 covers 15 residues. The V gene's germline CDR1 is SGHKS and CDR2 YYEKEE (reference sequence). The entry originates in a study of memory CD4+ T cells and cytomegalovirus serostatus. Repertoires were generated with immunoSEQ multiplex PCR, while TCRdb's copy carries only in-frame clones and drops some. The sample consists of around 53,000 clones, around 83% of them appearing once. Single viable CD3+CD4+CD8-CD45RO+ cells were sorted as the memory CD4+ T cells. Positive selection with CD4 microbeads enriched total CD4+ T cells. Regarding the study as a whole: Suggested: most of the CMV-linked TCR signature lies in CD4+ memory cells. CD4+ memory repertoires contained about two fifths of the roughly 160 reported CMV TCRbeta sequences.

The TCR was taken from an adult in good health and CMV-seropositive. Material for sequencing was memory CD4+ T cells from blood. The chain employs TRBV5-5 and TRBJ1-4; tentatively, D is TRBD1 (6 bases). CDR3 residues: CASSPGIGGSEKLFF. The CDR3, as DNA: TGTGCCAGCAGCCCCGGGATCGGGGGCAGTGAAAAACTGTTTTTT.